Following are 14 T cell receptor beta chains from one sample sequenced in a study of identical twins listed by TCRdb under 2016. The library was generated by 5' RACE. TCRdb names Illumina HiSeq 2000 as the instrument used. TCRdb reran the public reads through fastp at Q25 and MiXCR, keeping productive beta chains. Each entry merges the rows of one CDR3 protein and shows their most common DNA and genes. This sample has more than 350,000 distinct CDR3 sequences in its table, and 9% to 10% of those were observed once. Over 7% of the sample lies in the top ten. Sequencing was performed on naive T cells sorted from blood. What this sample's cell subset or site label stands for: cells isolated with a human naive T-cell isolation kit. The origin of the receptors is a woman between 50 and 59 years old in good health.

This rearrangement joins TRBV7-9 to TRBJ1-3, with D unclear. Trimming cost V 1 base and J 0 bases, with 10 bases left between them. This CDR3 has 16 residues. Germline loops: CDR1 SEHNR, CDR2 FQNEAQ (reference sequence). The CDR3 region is CASSLDGNISGNTIYF. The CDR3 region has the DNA TGTGCCAGCAGCTTAGACGGAAATATCTCTGGAAACACCATATATTTT.

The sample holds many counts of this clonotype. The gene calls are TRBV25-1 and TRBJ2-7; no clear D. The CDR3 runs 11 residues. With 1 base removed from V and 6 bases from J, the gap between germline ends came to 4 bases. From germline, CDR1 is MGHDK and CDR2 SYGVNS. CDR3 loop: CASSEWGEQYF. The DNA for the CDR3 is TGTGCCAGCAGTGAATGGGGCGAGCAGTACTTC.

The CDR3: CASSAPGTRPIEQYF. CDR3 nucleotide sequence: TGTGCCAGCAGCGCCCCCGGGACTAGACCTATCGAGCAGTACTTC. The chain links TRBV7-2 to TRBJ2-7, with 8 bases aligning to TRBD2. This CDR3 comprises 15 residues. J gave up 6 bases and V 5 bases, and 12 bases lay outside the gene matches. Germline V lookup: CDR1 SGHTA, CDR2 FQGNSA. The full variable domain, rest sourced from reference TRBV7-2 and TRBJ2-7, is GAGVSQSPSNKVTEKGKDVELRCDPISGHTALYWYRQSLGQGLEFLIYFQGNSAPDKSGLPSDRFSAERTGGSVSTLTIQRTQQEDSAVYLCASSAPGTRPIEQYFGPGTRLTVT.

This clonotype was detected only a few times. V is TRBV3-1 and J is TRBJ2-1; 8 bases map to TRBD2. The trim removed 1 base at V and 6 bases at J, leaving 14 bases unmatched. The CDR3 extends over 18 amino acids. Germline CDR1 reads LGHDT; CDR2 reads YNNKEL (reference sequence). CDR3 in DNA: TGTGCCAGCAGCCAAGGTGGTGGAGGGCTGGCGGGAGGCAATGAGCAGTTCTTC. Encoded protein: CASSQGGGGLAGGNEQFF.

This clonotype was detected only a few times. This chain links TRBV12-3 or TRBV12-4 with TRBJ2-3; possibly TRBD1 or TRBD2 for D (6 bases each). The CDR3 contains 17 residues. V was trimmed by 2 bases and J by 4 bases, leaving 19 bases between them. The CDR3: CASSLSNWGASADTQYF. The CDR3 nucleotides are TGTGCCAGCAGTTTATCAAATTGGGGGGCCTCGGCAGATACGCAGTATTTT.

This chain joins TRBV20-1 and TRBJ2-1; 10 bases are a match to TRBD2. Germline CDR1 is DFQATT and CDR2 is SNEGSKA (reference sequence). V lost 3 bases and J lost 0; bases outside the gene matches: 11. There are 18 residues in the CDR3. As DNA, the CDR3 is TGCAGTGCTAGCGGCCTAGCGGGAGACCCGACCTCCTACAATGAGCAGTTCTTC. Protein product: CSASGLAGDPTSYNEQFF.

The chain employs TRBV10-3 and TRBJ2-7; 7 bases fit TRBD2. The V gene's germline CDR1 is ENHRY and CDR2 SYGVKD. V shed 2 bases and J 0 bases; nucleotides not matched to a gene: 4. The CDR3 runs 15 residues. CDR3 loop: CAISENGGSSYEQYF. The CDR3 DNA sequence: TGTGCCATCAGTGAGAACGGCGGGAGCTCCTACGAGCAGTACTTC.

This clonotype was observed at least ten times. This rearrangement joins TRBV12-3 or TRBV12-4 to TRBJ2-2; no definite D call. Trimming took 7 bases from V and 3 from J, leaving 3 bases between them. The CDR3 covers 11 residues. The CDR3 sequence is CASTHTGELFF. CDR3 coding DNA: TGTGCCAGCACCCACACCGGGGAGCTGTTTTTT.

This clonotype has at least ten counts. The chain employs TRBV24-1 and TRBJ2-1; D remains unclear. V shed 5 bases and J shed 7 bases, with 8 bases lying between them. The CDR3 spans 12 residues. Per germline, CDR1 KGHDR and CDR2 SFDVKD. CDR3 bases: TGTGCCACCAGTGTCTGGGGAAATGAGCAGTTCTTC. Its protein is CATSVWGNEQFF.

This chain's CDR3 is CASSPPGLAGVEQFF. The DNA for the CDR3 is TGCGCCAGCAGCCCTCCGGGACTAGCGGGAGTTGAGCAGTTCTTC. The chain employs TRBV5-1 and TRBJ2-1; 14 positions agree with TRBD2. CDR3 length: 15 amino acids. Germline trimming cut 4 bases from V and 9 bases from J; bases unmatched to any gene: 6. Per the germline V gene, CDR1 is SGHRS and CDR2 is YFSETQ.

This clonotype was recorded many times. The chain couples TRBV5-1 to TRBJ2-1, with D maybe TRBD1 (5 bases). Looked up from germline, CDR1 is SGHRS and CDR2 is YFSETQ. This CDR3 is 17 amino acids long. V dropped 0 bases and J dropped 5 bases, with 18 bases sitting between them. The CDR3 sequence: CASSLAGRQGFNNEQFF. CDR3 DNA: TGCGCCAGCAGCTTGGCAGGTCGGCAGGGATTTAACAATGAGCAGTTCTTC.

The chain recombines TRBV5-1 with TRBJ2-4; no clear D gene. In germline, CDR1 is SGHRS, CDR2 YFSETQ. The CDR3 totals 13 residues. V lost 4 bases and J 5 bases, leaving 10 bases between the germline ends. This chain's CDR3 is CASSKMDQNIQYF. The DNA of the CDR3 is TGCGCCAGCAGCAAAATGGACCAAAACATTCAGTACTTC. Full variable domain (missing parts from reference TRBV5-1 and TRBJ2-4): KAGVTQTPRYLIKTRGQQVTLSCSPISGHRSVSWYQQTPGQGLQFLFEYFSETQRNKGNFPGRFSGRQFSNSRSEMNVSTLELGDSALYLCASSKMDQNIQYFGAGTRLSVL.

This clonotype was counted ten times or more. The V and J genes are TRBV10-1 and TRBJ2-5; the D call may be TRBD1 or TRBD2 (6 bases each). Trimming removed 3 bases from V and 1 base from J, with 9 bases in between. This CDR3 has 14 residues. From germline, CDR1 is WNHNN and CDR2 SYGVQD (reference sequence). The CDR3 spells CASSEGGGQETQYF. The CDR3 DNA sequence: TGCGCCAGCAGTGAAGGAGGGGGCCAAGAGACCCAGTACTTC.

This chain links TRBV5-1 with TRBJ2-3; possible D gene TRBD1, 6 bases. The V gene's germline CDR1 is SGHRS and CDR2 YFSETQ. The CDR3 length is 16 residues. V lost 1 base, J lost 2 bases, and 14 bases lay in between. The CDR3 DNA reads TGCGCCAGCAGCTTGAGAGGGGACACCTCCACAGATACGCAGTATTTT. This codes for CASSLRGDTSTDTQYF.